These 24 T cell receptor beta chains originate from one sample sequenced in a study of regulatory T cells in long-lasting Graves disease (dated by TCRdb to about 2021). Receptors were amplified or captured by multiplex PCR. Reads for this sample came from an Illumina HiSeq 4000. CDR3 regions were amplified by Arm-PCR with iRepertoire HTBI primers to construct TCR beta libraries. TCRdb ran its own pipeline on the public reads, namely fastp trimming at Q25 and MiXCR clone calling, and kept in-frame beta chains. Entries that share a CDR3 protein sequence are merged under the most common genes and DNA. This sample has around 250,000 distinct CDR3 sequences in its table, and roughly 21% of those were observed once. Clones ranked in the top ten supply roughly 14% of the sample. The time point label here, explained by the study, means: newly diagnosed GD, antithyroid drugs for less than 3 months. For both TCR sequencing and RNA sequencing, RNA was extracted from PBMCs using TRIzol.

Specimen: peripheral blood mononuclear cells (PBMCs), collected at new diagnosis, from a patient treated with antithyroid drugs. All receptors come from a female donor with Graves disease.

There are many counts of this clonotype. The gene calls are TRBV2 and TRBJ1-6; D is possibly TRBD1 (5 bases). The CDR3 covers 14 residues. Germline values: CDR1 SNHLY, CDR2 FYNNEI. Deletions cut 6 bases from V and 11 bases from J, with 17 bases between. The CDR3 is CASSRAQPGPPLHF. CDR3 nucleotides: TGTGCCAGCAGCCGGGCCCAACCGGGGCCACCCCTCCACTTT.

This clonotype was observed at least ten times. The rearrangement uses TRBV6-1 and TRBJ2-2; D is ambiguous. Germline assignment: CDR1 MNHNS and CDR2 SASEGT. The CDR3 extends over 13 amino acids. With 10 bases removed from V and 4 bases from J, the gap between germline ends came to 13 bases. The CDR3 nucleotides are TGTGCCACCCGTTGGGCGACCACCGGGGAGCTGTTTTTT. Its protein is CATRWATTGELFF.

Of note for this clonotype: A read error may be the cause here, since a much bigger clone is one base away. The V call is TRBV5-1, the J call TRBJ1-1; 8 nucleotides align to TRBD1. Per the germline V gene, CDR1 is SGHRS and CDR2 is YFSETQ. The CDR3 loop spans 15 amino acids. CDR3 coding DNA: TGCGCCAGCAGCATACGGACAGGGCAGAACACTGAAGTTTTCTTT. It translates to CASSIRTGQNTEVFF. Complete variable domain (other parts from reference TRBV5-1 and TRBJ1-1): KAGVTQTPRYLIKTRGQQVTLSCSPISGHRSVSWYQQTPGQGLQFLFEYFSETQRNKGNFPGRFSGRQFSNSRSEMNVSTLELGDSALYLCASSIRTGQNTEVFFGQGTRLTVV.

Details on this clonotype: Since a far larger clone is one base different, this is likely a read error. Here the CDR3 DNA reads TGTGCCAGCAGCCTCGCGGTTAGCGCCGAGCAGTTCTTC. This gives the protein CASSLAVSAEQFF. The gene calls are TRBV3-1 and TRBJ2-3, with D possibly TRBD2 on 5 matching bases. Gene TRBJ2-1 matches the end of the DNA better, so the J call may be wrong. CDR3 size: 13 residues. The germline gives CDR1 LGHDT, CDR2 YNNKEL (reference sequence).

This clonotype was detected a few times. Here the CDR3 reads CASSIFTGQYEQYF. The DNA of the CDR3 is TGTGCCAGTAGTATATTTACCGGTCAATACGAGCAGTACTTC. The J gene is TRBJ2-7, the V gene TRBV19, with unresolved D. This CDR3 is built from 14 residues. The V end lost 2 bases, the J end lost 4 bases, and 12 bases lay between the germline ends. Germline CDR1 and CDR2: LNHDA and SQIVND (reference sequence).

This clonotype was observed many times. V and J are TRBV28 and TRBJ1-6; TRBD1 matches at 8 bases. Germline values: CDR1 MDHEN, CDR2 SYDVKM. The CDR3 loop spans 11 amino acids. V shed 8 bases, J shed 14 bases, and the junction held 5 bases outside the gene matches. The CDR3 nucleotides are TGTGCCAGCCTGGACAGGGTGACCCTCCACTTT. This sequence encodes CASLDRVTLHF.

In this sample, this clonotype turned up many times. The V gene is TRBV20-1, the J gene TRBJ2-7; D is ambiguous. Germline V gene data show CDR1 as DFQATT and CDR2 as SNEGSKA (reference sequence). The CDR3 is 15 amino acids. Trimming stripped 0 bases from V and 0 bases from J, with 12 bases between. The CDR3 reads CSARDHSRSSYEQYF. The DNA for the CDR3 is TGCAGTGCTAGAGATCACTCGAGGAGCTCCTACGAGCAGTACTTC.

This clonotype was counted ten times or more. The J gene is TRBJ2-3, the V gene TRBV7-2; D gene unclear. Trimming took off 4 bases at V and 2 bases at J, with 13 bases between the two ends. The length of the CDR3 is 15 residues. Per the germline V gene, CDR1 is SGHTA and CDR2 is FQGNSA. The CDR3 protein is CASSSKRALTDTQYF. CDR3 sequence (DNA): TGTGCCAGCAGCTCTAAAAGGGCCCTCACAGATACGCAGTATTTT.

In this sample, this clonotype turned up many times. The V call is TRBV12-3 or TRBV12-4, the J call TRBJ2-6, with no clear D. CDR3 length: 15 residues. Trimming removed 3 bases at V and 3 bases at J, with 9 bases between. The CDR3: CASSFFGLGANVLTF. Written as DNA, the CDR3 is TGTGCCAGCAGTTTTTTCGGGCTTGGGGCCAACGTCCTGACTTTC.

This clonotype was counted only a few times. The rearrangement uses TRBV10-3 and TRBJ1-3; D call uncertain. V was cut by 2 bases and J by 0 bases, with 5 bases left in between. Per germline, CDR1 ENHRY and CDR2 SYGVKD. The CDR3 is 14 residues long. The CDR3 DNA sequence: TGTGCCATCAGTGAGGCAGTCTCTGGAAACACCATATATTTT. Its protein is CAISEAVSGNTIYF.

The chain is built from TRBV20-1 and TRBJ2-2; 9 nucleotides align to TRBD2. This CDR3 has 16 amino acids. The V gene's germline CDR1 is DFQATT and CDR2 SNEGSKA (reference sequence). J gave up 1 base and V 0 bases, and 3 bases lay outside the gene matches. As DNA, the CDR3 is TGCAGTGCTAGAGACTTTAGCGGGGGGAACACCGGGGAGCTGTTTTTT. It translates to CSARDFSGGNTGELFF.

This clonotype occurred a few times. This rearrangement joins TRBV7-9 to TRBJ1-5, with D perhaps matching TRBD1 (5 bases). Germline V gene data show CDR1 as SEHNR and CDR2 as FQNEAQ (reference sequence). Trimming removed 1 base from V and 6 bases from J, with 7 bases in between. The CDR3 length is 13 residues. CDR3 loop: CASSLDGGQPQHF. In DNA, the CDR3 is TGTGCCAGCAGCTTAGACGGGGGTCAGCCCCAGCATTTT.

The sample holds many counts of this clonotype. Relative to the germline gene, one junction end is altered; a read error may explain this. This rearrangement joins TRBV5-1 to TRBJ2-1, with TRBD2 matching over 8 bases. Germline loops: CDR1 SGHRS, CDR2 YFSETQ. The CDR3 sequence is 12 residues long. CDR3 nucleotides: TGCGCCAGCAGCACAACGGGACTAGATGTGCTCTTC. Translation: CASSTTGLDVLF. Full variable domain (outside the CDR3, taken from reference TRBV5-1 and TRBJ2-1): KAGVTQTPRYLIKTRGQQVTLSCSPISGHRSVSWYQQTPGQGLQFLFEYFSETQRNKGNFPGRFSGRQFSNSRSEMNVSTLELGDSALYLCASSTTGLDVLFGPGTRLTVL.

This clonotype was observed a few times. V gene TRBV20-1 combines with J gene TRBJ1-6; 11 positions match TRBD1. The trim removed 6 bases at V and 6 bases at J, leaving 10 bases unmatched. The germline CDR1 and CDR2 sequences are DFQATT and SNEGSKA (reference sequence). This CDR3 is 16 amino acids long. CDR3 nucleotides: TGCAGTGCCTCGGACAGGGGGCTAATCATTAATTCACCCCTCCACTTT. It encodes CSASDRGLIINSPLHF.

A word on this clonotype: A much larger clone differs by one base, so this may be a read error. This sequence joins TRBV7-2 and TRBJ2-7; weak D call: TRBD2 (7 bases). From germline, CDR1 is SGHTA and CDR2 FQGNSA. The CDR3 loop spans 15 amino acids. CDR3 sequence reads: CANSPRAGAPYEQYF. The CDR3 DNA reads TGTGCCAACAGCCCCCGCGCGGGGGCCCCCTACGAGCAGTACTTC.

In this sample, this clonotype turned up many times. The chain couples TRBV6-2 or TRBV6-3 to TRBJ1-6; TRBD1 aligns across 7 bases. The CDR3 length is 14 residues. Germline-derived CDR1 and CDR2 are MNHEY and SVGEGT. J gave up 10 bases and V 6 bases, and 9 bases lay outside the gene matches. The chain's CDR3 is CASRKTGSRSPLHF. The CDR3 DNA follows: TGTGCCAGCAGAAAGACAGGGAGTCGGTCACCCCTCCACTTT.

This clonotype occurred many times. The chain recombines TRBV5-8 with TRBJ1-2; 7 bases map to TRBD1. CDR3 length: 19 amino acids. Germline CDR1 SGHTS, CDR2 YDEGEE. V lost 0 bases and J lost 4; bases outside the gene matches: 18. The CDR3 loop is CASSLARQGGRGVGYGYTF. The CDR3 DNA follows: TGTGCCAGCAGCTTGGCCCGACAGGGCGGTAGAGGAGTTGGCTATGGCTACACCTTC. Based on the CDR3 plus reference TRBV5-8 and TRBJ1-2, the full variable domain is EAGVTQSPTHLIKTRGQQATLRCSPISGHTSVYWYQQALGLGLQFLLWYDEGEERNRGNFPPRFSGRQFPNYSSELNVNALELEDSALYLCASSLARQGGRGVGYGYTFGSGTRLTVV.

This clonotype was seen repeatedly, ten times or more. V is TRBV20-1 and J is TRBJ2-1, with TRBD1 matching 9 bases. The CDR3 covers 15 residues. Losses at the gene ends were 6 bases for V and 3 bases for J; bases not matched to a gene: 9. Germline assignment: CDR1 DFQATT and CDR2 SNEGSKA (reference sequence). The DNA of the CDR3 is TGCAGTGCCATAGGGGGGACAGGGAACTACAATGAGCAGTTCTTC. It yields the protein CSAIGGTGNYNEQFF.

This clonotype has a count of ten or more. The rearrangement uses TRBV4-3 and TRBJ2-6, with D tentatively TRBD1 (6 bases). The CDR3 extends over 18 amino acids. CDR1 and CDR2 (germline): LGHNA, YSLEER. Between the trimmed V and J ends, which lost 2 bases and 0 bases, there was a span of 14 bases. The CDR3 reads CASSQSGQKDSGANVLTF. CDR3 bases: TGCGCCAGCAGCCAATCCGGACAGAAGGACTCTGGGGCCAACGTCCTGACTTTC.

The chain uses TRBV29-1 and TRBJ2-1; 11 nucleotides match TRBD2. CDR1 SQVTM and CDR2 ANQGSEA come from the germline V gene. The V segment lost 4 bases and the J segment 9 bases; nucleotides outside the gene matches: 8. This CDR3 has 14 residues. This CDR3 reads CSVGFRLAGGEQFF. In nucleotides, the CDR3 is TGCAGCGTTGGCTTCCGGCTAGCGGGGGGTGAGCAGTTCTTC.

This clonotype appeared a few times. CDR3 nucleotide sequence: TGCAGCGTTATAGGCAGGGGGCCCATACAAGAGACCCAGTACTTC. Residues: CSVIGRGPIQETQYF. J is TRBJ2-5 and V is TRBV29-1; TRBD1 matches at 8 bases. Trimming removed 5 bases from V and 2 bases from J; junction bases left unmatched: 10. The CDR3 totals 15 residues. The germline V gene has CDR1 SQVTM and CDR2 ANQGSEA.

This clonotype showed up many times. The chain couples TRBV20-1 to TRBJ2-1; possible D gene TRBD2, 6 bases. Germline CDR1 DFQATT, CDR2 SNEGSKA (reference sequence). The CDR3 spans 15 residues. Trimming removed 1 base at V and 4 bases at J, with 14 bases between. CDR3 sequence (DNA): TGCAGTGCTAGAGTGATCGGGGGTATTTACAATGAGCAGTTCTTC. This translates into CSARVIGGIYNEQFF.

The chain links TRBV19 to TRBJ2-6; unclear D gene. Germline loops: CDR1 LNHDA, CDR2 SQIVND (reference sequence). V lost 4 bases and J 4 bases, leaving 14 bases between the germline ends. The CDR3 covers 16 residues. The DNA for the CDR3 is TGTGCCAGTAGTACGCCCAGCCGAAGGGGGGCCAACGTCCTGACTTTC. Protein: CASSTPSRRGANVLTF.

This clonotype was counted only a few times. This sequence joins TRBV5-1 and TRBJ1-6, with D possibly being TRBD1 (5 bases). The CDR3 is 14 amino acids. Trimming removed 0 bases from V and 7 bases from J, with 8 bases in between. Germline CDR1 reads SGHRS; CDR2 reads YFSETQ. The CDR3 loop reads CASSLGGENSPLHF. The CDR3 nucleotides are TGCGCCAGCAGCTTGGGGGGCGAGAATTCACCCCTCCACTTT.